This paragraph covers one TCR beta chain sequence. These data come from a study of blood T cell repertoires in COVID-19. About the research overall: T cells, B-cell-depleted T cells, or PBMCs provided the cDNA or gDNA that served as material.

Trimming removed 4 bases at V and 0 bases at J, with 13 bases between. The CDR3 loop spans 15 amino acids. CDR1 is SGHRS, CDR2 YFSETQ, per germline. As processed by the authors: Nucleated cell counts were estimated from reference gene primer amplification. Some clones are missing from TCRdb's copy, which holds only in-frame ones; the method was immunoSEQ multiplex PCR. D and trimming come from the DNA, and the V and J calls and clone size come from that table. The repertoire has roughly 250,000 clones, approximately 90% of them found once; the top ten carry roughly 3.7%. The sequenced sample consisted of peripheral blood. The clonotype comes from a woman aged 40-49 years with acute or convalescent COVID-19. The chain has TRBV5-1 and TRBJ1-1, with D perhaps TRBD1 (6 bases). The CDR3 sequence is CASSRLQGLNTEAFF. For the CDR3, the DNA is TGCGCCAGCAGCCGACTACAGGGTTTGAACACTGAAGCTTTCTTT.